Listed below are T cell receptor beta chains from one sample, sequenced in a study of primary melanoma T cells and metastatic recurrence. Some clones are missing from TCRdb's copy, which holds only in-frame ones; the method was immunoSEQ multiplex PCR. The sample carries 250 or so clones, approximately 88% recorded once. The sequencing sample was made of melanoma tumor tissue. The receptors stem from a human donor with melanoma. Each CDR3 is given with its conserved first and last residue. Clone size is shown for a subset of rows, as once, few, many or a class of expanded clone.

CDR3aa: CASRATGPSHPTEAFF
j_gene: TRBJ1-1
v_gene: TRBV19
abundance: once

CDR3aa: CASSLAPSGADTQYF
j_gene: TRBJ2-3
v_gene: TRBV5-1
abundance: .

CDR3aa: CASSFGQGSQETQYF
j_gene: TRBJ2-5
v_gene: TRBV5-1
abundance: .

CDR3aa: CASSIAGTGNYEQYF
j_gene: TRBJ2-7
v_gene: TRBV19
abundance: .

CDR3aa: CASSDRQTNYEQYF
j_gene: TRBJ2-7
v_gene: TRBV9
abundance: .

CDR3aa: CASSILAGSSYNEQFF
j_gene: TRBJ2-1
v_gene: TRBV19
abundance: .

CDR3aa: CASSPGISGDYEQYF
j_gene: TRBJ2-7
v_gene: TRBV11-3
abundance: .

CDR3aa: CASSQGGTNSGELFF
j_gene: TRBJ2-2
v_gene: TRBV1
abundance: .